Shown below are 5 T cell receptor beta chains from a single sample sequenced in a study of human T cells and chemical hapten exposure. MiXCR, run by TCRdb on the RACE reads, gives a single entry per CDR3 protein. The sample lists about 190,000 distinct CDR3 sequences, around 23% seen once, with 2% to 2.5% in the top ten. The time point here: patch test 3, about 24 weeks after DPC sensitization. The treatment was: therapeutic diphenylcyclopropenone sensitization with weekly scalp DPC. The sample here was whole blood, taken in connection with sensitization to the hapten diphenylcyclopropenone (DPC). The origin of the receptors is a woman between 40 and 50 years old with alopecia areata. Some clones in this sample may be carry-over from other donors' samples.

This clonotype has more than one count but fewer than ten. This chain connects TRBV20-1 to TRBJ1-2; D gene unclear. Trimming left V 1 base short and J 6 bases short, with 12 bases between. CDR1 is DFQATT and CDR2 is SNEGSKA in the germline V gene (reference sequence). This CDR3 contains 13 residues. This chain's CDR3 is CSARVQTGDGYTF. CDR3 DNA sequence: TGCAGTGCTAGAGTACAGACGGGTGATGGCTACACCTTC.

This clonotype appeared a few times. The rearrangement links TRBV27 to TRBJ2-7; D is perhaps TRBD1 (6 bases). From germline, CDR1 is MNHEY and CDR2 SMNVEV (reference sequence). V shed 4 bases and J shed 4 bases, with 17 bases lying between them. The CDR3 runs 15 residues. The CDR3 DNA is TGTGCCAGCAGTTACCTCCCGGGACAAGAATACGAGCAGTACTTC. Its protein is CASSYLPGQEYEQYF.

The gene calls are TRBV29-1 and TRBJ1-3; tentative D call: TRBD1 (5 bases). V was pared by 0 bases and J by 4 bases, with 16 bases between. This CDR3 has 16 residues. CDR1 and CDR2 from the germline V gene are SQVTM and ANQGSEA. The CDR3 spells CSVEDSGGTEGNTIYF. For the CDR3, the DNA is TGCAGCGTTGAAGATAGTGGGGGAACTGAGGGAAACACCATATATTTT. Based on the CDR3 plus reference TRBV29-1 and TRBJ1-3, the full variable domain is SAVISQKPSRDICQRGTSLTIQCQVDSQVTMMFWYRQQPGQSLTLIATANQGSEATYESGFVIDKFPISRPNLTFSTLTVSNMSPEDSSIYLCSVEDSGGTEGNTIYFGEGSWLTVV.

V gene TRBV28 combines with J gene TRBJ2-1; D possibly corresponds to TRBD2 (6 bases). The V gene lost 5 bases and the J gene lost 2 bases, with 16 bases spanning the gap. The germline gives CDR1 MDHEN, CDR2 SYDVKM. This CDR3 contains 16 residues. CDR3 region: CASSHMAGSTYNEQFF. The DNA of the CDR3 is TGTGCCAGCAGTCACATGGCCGGGAGCACCTACAATGAGCAGTTCTTC.

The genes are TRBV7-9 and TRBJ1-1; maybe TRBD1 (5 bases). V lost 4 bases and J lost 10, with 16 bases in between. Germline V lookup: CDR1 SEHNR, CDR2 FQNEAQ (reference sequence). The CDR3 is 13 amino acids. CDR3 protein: CASSSAGGVTAFF. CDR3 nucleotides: TGTGCCAGCAGCTCGGCGGGAGGGGTGACAGCTTTCTTT.